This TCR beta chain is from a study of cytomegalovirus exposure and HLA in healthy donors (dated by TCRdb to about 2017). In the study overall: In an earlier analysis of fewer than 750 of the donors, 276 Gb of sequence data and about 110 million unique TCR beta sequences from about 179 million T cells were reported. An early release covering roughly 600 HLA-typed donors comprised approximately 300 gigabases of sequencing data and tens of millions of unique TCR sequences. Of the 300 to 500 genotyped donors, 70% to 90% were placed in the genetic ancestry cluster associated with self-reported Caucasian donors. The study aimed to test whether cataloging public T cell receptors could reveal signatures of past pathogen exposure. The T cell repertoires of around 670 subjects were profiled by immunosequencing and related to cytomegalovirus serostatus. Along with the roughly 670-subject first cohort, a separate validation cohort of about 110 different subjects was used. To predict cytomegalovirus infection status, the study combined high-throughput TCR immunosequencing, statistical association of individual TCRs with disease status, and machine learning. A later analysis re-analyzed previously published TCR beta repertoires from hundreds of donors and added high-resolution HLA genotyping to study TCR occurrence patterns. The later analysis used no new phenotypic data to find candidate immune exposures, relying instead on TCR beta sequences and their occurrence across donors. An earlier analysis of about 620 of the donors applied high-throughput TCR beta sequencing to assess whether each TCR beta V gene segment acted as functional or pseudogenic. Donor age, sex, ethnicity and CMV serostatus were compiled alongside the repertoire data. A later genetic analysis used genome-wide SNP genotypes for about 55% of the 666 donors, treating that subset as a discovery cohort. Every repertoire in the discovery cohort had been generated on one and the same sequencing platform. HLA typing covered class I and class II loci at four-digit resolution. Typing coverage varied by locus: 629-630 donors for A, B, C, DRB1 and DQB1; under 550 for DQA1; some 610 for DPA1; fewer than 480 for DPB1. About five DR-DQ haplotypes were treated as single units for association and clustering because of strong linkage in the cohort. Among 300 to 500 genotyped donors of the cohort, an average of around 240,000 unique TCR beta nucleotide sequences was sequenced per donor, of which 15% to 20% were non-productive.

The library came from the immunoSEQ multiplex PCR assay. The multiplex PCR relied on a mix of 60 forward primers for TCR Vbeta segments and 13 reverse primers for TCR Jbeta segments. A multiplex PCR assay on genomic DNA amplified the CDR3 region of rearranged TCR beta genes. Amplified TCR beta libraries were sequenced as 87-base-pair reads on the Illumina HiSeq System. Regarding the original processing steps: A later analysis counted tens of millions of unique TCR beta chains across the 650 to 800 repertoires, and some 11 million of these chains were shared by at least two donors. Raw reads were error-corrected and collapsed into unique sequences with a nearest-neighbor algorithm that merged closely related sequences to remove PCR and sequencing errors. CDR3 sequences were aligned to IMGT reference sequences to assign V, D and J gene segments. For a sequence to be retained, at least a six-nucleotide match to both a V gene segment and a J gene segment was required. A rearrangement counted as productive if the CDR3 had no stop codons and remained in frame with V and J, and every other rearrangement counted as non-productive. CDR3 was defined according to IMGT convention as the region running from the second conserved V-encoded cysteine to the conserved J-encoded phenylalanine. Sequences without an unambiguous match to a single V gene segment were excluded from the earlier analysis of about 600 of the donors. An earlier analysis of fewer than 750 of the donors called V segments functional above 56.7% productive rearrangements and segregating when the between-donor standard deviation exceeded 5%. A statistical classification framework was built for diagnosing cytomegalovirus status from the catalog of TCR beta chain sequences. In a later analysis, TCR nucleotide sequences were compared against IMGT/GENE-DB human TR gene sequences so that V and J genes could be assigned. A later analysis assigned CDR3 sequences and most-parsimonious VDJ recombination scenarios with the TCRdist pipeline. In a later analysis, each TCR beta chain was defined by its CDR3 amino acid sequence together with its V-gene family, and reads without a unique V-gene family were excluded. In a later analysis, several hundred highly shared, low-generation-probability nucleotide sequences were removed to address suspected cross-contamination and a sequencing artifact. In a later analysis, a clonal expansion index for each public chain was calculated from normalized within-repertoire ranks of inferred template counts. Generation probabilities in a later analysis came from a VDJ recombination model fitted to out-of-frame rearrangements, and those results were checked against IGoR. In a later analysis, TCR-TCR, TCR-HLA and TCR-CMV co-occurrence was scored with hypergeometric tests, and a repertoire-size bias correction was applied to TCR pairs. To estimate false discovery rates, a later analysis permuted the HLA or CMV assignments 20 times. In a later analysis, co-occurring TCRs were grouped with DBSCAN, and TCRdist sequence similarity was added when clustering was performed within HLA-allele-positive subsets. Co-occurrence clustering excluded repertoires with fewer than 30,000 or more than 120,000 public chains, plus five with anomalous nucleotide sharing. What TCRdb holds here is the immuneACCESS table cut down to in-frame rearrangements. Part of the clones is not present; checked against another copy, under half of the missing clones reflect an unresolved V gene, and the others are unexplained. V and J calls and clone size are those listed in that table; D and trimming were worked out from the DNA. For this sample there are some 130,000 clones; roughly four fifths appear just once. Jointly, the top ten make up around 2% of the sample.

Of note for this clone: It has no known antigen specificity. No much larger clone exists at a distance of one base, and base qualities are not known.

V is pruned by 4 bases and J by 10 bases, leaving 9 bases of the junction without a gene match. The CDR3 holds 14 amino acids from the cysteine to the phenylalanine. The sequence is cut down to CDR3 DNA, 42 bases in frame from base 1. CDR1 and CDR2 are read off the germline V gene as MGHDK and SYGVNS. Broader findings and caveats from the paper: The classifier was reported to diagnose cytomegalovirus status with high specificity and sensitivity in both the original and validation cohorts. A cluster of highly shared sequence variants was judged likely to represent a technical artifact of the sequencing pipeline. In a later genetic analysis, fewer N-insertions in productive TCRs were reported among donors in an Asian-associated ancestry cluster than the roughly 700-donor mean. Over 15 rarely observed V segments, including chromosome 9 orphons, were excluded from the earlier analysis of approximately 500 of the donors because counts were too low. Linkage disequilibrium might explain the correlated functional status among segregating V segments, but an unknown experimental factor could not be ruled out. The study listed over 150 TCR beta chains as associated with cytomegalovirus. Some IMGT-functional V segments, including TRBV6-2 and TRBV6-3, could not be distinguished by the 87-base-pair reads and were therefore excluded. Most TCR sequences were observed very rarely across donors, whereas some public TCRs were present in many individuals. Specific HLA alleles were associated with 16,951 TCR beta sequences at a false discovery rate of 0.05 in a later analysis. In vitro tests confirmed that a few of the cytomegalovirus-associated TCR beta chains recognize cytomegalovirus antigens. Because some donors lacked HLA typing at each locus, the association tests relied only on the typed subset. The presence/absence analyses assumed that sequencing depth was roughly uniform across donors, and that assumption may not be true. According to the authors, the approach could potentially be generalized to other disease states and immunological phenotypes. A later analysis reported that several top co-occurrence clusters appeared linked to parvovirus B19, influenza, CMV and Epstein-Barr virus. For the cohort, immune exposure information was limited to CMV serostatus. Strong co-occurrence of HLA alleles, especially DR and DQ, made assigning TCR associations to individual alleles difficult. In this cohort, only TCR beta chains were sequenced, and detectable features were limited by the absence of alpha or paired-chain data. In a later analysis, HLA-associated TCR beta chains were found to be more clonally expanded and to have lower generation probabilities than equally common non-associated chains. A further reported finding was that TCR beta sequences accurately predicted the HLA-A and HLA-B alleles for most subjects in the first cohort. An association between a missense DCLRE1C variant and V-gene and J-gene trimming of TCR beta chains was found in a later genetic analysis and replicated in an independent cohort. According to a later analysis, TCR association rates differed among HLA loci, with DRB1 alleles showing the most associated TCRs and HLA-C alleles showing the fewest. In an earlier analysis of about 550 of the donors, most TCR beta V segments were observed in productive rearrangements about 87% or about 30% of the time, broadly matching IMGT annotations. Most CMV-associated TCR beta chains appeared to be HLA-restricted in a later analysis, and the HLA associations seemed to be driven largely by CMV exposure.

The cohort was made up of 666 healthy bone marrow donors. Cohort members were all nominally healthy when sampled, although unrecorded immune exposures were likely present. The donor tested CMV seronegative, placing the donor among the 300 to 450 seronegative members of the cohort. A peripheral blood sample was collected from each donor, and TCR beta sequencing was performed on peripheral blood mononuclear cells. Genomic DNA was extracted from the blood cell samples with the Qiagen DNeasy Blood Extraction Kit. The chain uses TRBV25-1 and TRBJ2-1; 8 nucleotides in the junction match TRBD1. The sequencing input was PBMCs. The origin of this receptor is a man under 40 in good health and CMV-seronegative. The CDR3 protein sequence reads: CASSGTGRGGEQFF. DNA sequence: TGTGCCAGCAGTGGGACAGGGCGAGGCGGCGAGCAGTTCTTC.